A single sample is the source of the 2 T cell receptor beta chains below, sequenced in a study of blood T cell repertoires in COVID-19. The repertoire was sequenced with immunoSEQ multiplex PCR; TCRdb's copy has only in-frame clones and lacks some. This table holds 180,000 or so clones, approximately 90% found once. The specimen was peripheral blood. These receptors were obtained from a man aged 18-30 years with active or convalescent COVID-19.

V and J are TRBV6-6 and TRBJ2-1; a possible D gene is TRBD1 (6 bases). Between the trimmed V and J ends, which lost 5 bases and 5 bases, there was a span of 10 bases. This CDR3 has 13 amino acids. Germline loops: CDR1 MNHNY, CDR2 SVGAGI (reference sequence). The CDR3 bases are TGTGCCAGCAGTCCGGACAGCCACAATGAGCAGTTCTTC. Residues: CASSPDSHNEQFF.

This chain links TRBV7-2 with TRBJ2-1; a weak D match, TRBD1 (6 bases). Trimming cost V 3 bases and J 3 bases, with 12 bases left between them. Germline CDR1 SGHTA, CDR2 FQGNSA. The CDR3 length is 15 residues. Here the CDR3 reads CASSFTQGFYNEQFF. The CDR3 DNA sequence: TGTGCCAGCAGCTTCACTCAGGGGTTCTACAATGAGCAGTTCTTC.